These 21 T cell receptor beta chains were all obtained from the same sample, sequenced in a study of spatial heterogeneity in lung cancer. Each CDR3 protein gets one entry after TCRdb re-called the 5' RACE reads with MiXCR. The sample records 65,000 to 85,000 distinct CDR3 sequences, approximately 21% being singletons. Specified time point: sample taken at primary tumor resection. Whole RNA from tumor, nontumor lung or frozen PBMC was sequenced unsorted. Sequences were derived from PBMCs, sampled at surgery. The receptors were sampled from a male donor with early-stage non-small cell lung cancer.

V usage is TRBV7-2 and J usage is TRBJ2-5; 7 bases fit TRBD1. Germline CDR1 SGHTA, CDR2 FQGNSA. The CDR3 sequence is 13 residues long. The J segment lost 2 bases and the V segment lost 5 bases, leaving 2 bases of the junction unmatched. The CDR3 region is CASSRGQQETQYF. In nucleotides, the CDR3 is TGTGCCAGCAGCAGGGGACAGCAAGAGACCCAGTACTTC.

This clonotype occurred many times. V and J are TRBV6-2 or TRBV6-3 and TRBJ1-1; the match to TRBD1 covers 9 bases. Germline trimming cut 4 bases from V and 0 bases from J; bases unmatched to any gene: 3. There are 15 residues in the CDR3. Germline V gives CDR1 MNHEY, CDR2 SVGEGT. The CDR3 sequence is CASSWDRAMNTEAFF. CDR3 DNA: TGTGCCAGCAGTTGGGACAGGGCTATGAACACTGAAGCTTTCTTT.

This clonotype was seen a few times. This chain connects TRBV27 to TRBJ2-7; a possible D gene is TRBD2 (6 bases). Germline-derived CDR1 and CDR2 are MNHEY and SMNVEV (reference sequence). This CDR3 contains 15 residues. Trimming pared 6 bases from V and 2 bases from J, leaving 17 bases between. DNA of the CDR3: TGTGCCAGCAGCCCCTTCCCGGGACTTCCCTACGAGCAGTACTTC. Amino acids: CASSPFPGLPYEQYF.

The V gene is TRBV27, the J gene TRBJ1-2; D remains ambiguous. The CDR3 runs 16 residues. The V end was cut by 0 bases, the J end by 6 bases, with 17 bases between. Germline V gene sequence: CDR1 MNHEY, CDR2 SMNVEV (reference sequence). The CDR3 loop is CASSLSRPALSDGYTF. The CDR3, as DNA: TGTGCCAGCAGTTTATCTCGGCCGGCATTAAGTGATGGCTACACCTTC.

This sequence joins TRBV7-3 and TRBJ2-2, with 7 bases lining up with TRBD1. The CDR3 is 15 residues long. CDR1 is SGHTA and CDR2 is FQGTGA in the germline V gene. V trimming: 5 bases; J trimming: 1 base; junction bases outside the gene matches: 4. For the CDR3, the DNA is TGTGCCAGCAGCCTGGACAGGCGGAACACCGGGGAGCTGTTTTTT. It yields the protein CASSLDRRNTGELFF.

This clonotype was seen a few times. The rearrangement joins TRBV6-5 to TRBJ2-3; 10 bases match TRBD2. With V trimmed by 6 bases and J by 6 bases, 6 bases remained unmatched. Germline CDR1 and CDR2: MNHEY and SVGAGI. CDR3 length: 14 residues. This CDR3 reads CASRGLAPRDTQYF. As DNA, the CDR3 is TGTGCCAGCAGGGGACTAGCGCCCCGGGATACGCAGTATTTT.

This clonotype turned up a few times. The J gene is TRBJ2-1, the V gene TRBV7-6, with 11 bases matching TRBD2. V was clipped by 5 bases and J by 4 bases; unmatched bases: 4. The CDR3 spans 15 residues. Germline V gives CDR1 SGHVS, CDR2 FNYEAQ. The CDR3 reads CASSETSGMYNEQFF. The CDR3 nucleotides read TGTGCCAGCAGCGAGACTAGCGGGATGTACAATGAGCAGTTCTTC.

This clonotype was seen only a few times. The CDR3 region has the DNA TGTGCCAGCAGCCAAGCTGAGACCCAGTACTTC. Protein: CASSQAETQYF. The chain uses TRBV3-1 and TRBJ2-5; D is uncertain. V was cut by 1 base and J by 5 bases, with 2 bases left in between. The CDR3 has 11 residues. CDR1 is LGHDT and CDR2 is YNNKEL in the germline V gene (reference sequence).

This clonotype was observed many times. The chain couples TRBV6-5 to TRBJ2-2, with TRBD1 as a possible D gene (5 bases). Germline assignment: CDR1 MNHEY and CDR2 SVGAGI. With 3 bases removed from V and 7 bases from J, the gap between germline ends came to 12 bases. CDR3 size: 14 residues. The CDR3 loop is CASSYGAVVGELFF. The DNA of the CDR3 is TGTGCCAGCAGTTATGGGGCAGTTGTCGGGGAGCTGTTTTTT.

The rearrangement uses TRBV6-2 or TRBV6-3 and TRBJ1-1; D not certain. Germline CDR1 MNHEY, CDR2 SVGEGT. V lost 2 bases, J lost 6 bases, and 10 bases lay in between. The CDR3 covers 13 residues. In DNA form, the CDR3 reads TGTGCCAGCAGTTACGCTGGTAACTCTGAAGCTTTCTTT. Its translation is CASSYAGNSEAFF.

The gene calls are TRBV19 and TRBJ1-4; 7 bases map to TRBD1. The germline gives CDR1 LNHDA, CDR2 SQIVND (reference sequence). The CDR3 has 15 amino acids. After removal of 2 bases from V and 8 bases from J, the junction contained 8 bases not matched to a gene. The CDR3 is CASSILQGVGEKLFF. The CDR3 DNA follows: TGTGCCAGTAGTATACTCCAGGGGGTAGGGGAAAAACTGTTTTTT.

J is TRBJ1-2 and V is TRBV15; D unclear. Germline values: CDR1 LNHNV, CDR2 YYDKDF (reference sequence). Between the trimmed V and J ends, which lost 0 bases and 2 bases, there was a span of 10 bases. The CDR3 loop spans 15 amino acids. The CDR3 DNA follows: TGTGCCACCAGCAGAGATCCCAACCAGAACTATGGCTACACCTTC. Protein: CATSRDPNQNYGYTF.

This rearrangement joins TRBV3-1 to TRBJ1-4; D possibly corresponds to TRBD1 (6 bases). Germline assignment: CDR1 LGHDT and CDR2 YNNKEL (reference sequence). Trimming took 0 bases from V and 7 from J, leaving 18 bases between them. The CDR3 has 17 residues. CDR3 bases: TGTGCCAGCAGCCAAGATCCCCCCGGGGGGCGCGGTGAAAAACTGTTTTTT. Its translation: CASSQDPPGGRGEKLFF.

This clonotype was counted between two and nine times. V is TRBV7-2 and J is TRBJ1-4, with D maybe TRBD1 (5 bases). This CDR3 contains 13 residues. V was pared by 8 bases and J by 2 bases, with 9 bases between. In germline, CDR1 is SGHTA, CDR2 FQGNSA. The CDR3 here is CASGGNTNEKLFF. The CDR3 DNA is TGTGCCAGCGGGGGAAATACTAATGAAAAACTGTTTTTT.

This clonotype is termed medium-sized. The CDR3 here is CSARDLGIYGYTF. CDR3 coding DNA: TGCAGTGCTAGAGATTTGGGTATCTATGGCTACACCTTC. The genes are TRBV20-1 and TRBJ1-2; no clear D gene. Trimming removed 0 bases from V and 4 bases from J, with 9 bases in between. Germline CDR1 is DFQATT and CDR2 is SNEGSKA (reference sequence). The CDR3 is 13 amino acids.

The chain is built from TRBV25-1 and TRBJ1-1, with D unclear. The CDR3 consists of 12 residues. Trimming left V 7 bases short and J 7 bases short, with 13 bases between. The germline CDR1 and CDR2 sequences are MGHDK and SYGVNS. CDR3 sequence (DNA): TGTGCCAGCACTACCGACTGGGGTGAAGCTTTCTTT. Translated: CASTTDWGEAFF.

This clonotype was seen more than once but under ten times. V is TRBV10-2 and J is TRBJ2-3; no clear D. Germline-derived CDR1 and CDR2 are WSHSY and SAAADI. This CDR3 is built from 12 residues. The V end lost 2 bases, the J end lost 6 bases, and 6 bases lay between the germline ends. CDR3 amino acids: CASSEIGDTQYF. CDR3 nucleotides: TGCGCCAGCAGTGAGATCGGGGATACGCAGTATTTT.

Note on this clonotype: A much bigger clone sits one base away, suggesting this may be a read error. This sequence joins TRBV6-2 or TRBV6-3 and TRBJ2-7; no reliable D call. Germline V gives CDR1 MNHEY, CDR2 SVGEGT. The CDR3 is 12 amino acids. Between the trimmed V and J ends, which lost 7 bases and 3 bases, there was a span of 10 bases. The CDR3 region is CASTLFGYEQYF. The DNA of the CDR3 is TGTGCCAGCACCCTCTTCGGCTACGAGCAGTACTTC.

The chain recombines TRBV12-3 or TRBV12-4 with TRBJ1-2; 10 bases agree with TRBD1. V shed 8 bases, J shed 5 bases, and the junction held 8 bases outside the gene matches. This CDR3 contains 14 residues. CDR3 sequence reads: CASYQPGQGYGYTF. DNA of the CDR3: TGTGCCAGCTACCAACCGGGACAGGGGTATGGCTACACCTTC.

This chain joins TRBV2 and TRBJ1-3; D remains ambiguous. The V gene lost 6 bases and the J gene lost 4 bases, with 7 bases spanning the gap. Germline V gene sequence: CDR1 SNHLY, CDR2 FYNNEI. There are 12 residues in the CDR3. CDR3 loop: CASRIGGNTIYF. In DNA form, the CDR3 reads TGTGCCAGCAGGATCGGGGGAAACACCATATATTTT. The variable domain in full, with the rest retrieved from reference TRBV2 and TRBJ1-3, is EPEVTQTPSHQVTQMGQEVILRCVPISNHLYFYWYRQILGQKVEFLVSFYNNEISEKSEIFDDQFSVERPDGSNFTLKIRSTKLEDSAMYFCASRIGGNTIYFGEGSWLTVV.

The chain employs TRBV2 and TRBJ2-5; 11 bases are shared with TRBD2. CDR1 and CDR2 from the germline V gene are SNHLY and FYNNEI. The CDR3 spans 17 residues. Trimming cost V 6 bases and J 4 bases; bases outside gene matches: 13. The CDR3 DNA follows: TGTGCCAGCAGCGCCCTAAGTGAACTAGCGGGAGCAGAGACCCAGTACTTC. Protein: CASSALSELAGAETQYF.